These T cell receptor beta chains were read from a single sample in a study of shared clonotypes between healthy human individuals. TCRdb keeps only in-frame clones here, not all; method: immunoSEQ multiplex PCR. The data show 2 million to 2.5 million clones, about 92% seen once. Sequenced sample: naive CD4+ T cells from PBMCs. These receptors all stem from a man aged 18 to 29 in good health. Some clones in this sample may be carry-over from other donors' samples. The CDR3 runs from the conserved cysteine through the conserved F or W. The order of the fields is clone size, D gene, J gene, V gene, CDR3 protein, CDR3 DNA. The D gene is left open where the match is weak. Rows give clone size only sometimes, using once, few, many, or a class for an expanded clone.

-,-,TRBJ2-2,TRBV28,CASNRPGELFF,TGTGCCAGCAATCGACCCGGGGAGCTGTTTTTT
-,TRBD2,TRBJ2-5,TRBV18,CASSLGLAGVGETQYF,TGTGCCAGCTCATTGGGACTAGCGGGAGTTGGCGAGACCCAGTACTTC
-,-,TRBJ1-1,TRBV4-1,CASSQVRAGVTEAFF,TGCGCCAGCAGCCAAGTCAGGGCGGGGGTTACTGAAGCTTTCTTT
-,-,TRBJ2-7,TRBV20-1,CSARGYEQYF,TGCAGTGCTAGGGGTTACGAGCAGTACTTC
-,-,TRBJ2-1,TRBV28,CASREGHGNNEQFF,TGTGCCAGCAGAGAGGGTCATGGGAACAATGAGCAGTTCTTC
-,TRBD2,TRBJ2-7,TRBV27,CASSGGPSGIYEQYF,TGTGCCAGCAGTGGTGGGCCTAGCGGGATATACGAGCAGTACTTC
-,-,TRBJ2-1,TRBV7-8,CASSFFPPLGEQFF,TGTGCCAGCAGCTTCTTCCCTCCCTTAGGCGAGCAGTTCTTC
-,-,TRBJ1-2,TRBV6-5,CASSYSRETNYGYTF,TGTGCCAGCAGTTACTCCCGTGAGACTAACTATGGCTACACCTTC
once,TRBD2,TRBJ2-1,TRBV5-1,CASSPVAGTTVNGQFF,TGCGCCAGCAGCCCGGTGGCGGGGACTACGGTCAATGGGCAGTTCTTC
once,-,TRBJ2-7,TRBV5-1,CASSLGAGGTYEQYF,TGCGCCAGCAGCTTGGGAGCGGGTGGGACCTACGAGCAGTACTTC
few,-,TRBJ2-1,TRBV28,CASSPGRSRNNEQFF,TGTGCCAGCAGTCCAGGAAGGTCTAGAAACAATGAGCAGTTCTTC
-,-,TRBJ2-1,TRBV18,CASSPVTGVAYNEQFF,TGTGCCAGCTCACCAGTGACGGGAGTTGCCTACAATGAGCAGTTCTTC